These 10 T cell receptor beta chains were all obtained from the same sample, sequenced in a study of cytomegalovirus exposure and HLA in healthy donors. PCR amplification relied on 60 Vbeta primers (plus 13 Jbeta primers). Assay used: immunoSEQ multiplex PCR; TCRdb lists only in-frame clones, some missing. This table holds about 160,000 clones, about 78% found once. Material: PBMCs. The receptors derive from a male donor in good health and CMV-seronegative.

This clone was detected a few times. The genes are TRBV6-6 and TRBJ2-7, with 8 bases matching TRBD2. V lost 5 bases and J lost 7; bases outside the gene matches: 13. Per germline, CDR1 MNHNY and CDR2 SVGAGI (reference sequence). This CDR3 comprises 15 residues. CDR3 in amino acids: CASSPPGTRMGEQYF. In DNA, the CDR3 is TGTGCCAGCAGTCCTCCCGGGACTAGGATGGGGGAGCAGTACTTC.

This chain links TRBV5-5 with TRBJ1-5; D gene uncertain. V was cut by 3 bases and J by 3 bases, with 10 bases left in between. Germline lookup yields CDR1 SGHKS and CDR2 YYEKEE (reference sequence). The CDR3 spans 14 residues. The CDR3 here is CASSSFSVNQPQHF. In DNA form, the CDR3 reads TGTGCCAGCAGCTCATTCAGCGTCAATCAGCCCCAGCATTTT.

This sequence joins TRBV5-1 and TRBJ2-3; possible D gene TRBD2, 7 bases. The CDR3 runs to 14 residues. Germline lookup yields CDR1 SGHRS and CDR2 YFSETQ. Trimming stripped 10 bases from V and 0 bases from J, with 15 bases between. The DNA of the CDR3 is TGCGCCTCGGGCGGGGGCGCTAGCACAGATACGCAGTATTTT. As protein: CASGGGASTDTQYF. Full variable domain (remainder filled in from reference TRBV5-1 and TRBJ2-3): KAGVTQTPRYLIKTRGQQVTLSCSPISGHRSVSWYQQTPGQGLQFLFEYFSETQRNKGNFPGRFSGRQFSNSRSEMNVSTLELGDSALYLCASGGGASTDTQYFGPGTRLTVL.

The V gene is TRBV6-6, the J gene TRBJ2-7, with a tentative D call TRBD1 (6 bases). CDR1 is MNHNY and CDR2 is SVGAGI in the germline V gene (reference sequence). Trimming stripped 4 bases from V and 0 bases from J, with 13 bases between. This CDR3 spans 15 amino acids. The CDR3 region has the DNA TGTGCCAGCAGTTCTCCGGGACAAAGCTCCTACGAGCAGTACTTC. It encodes CASSSPGQSSYEQYF.

In this sample, this clone turned up once. CDR3 protein: CASSLKLSGWETQYF. CDR3 sequence (DNA): TGTGCCAGCAGTTTAAAGTTGTCGGGATGGGAGACCCAGTACTTC. This rearrangement joins TRBV27 to TRBJ2-5; possible D gene TRBD2, 5 bases. The germline V gene has CDR1 MNHEY and CDR2 SMNVEV (reference sequence). This CDR3 contains 15 residues. V lost 2 bases to trimming and J lost 5 bases, with 15 bases between them.

This clone was picked up one time. The rearrangement joins TRBV5-1 to TRBJ2-1, with 9 bases identical to TRBD1. Germline V gives CDR1 SGHRS, CDR2 YFSETQ. Trimming took 1 base from V and 9 from J; bases not matched to a gene: 5. CDR3 length: 14 residues. The CDR3 loop reads CASSLNRGRGEQFF. The CDR3 nucleotides read TGCGCCAGCAGCTTGAACAGGGGGCGCGGTGAGCAGTTCTTC.

Only a few counts were recorded for this clone. The V call is TRBV19, the J call TRBJ1-1; no reliable D call. Germline V lookup: CDR1 LNHDA, CDR2 SQIVND (reference sequence). The CDR3 covers 15 residues. Trimming shortened V by 0 bases and J by 5 bases, and 13 bases separated the two germline ends. CDR3 DNA: TGTGCCAGTAGTATAGATTTGGATAGAGGAACTGAAGCTTTCTTT. Amino acids: CASSIDLDRGTEAFF.

The chain uses TRBV6-6 and TRBJ1-1; 8 positions match TRBD1. CDR3 length equals 14 residues. Germline CDR1 MNHNY, CDR2 SVGAGI (reference sequence). V gave up 6 bases and J gave up 1 base; unmatched junction bases: 4. This CDR3 reads CASRPGGQNTEAFF. The CDR3 DNA sequence: TGTGCCAGCAGGCCAGGGGGCCAGAACACTGAAGCTTTCTTT.

The sample holds one count of this clone. The gene calls are TRBV7-9 and TRBJ1-4; D may be TRBD1 (5 bases). CDR1 and CDR2 from the germline V gene are SEHNR and FQNEAQ (reference sequence). This CDR3 contains 15 residues. V dropped 6 bases and J dropped 8 bases, with 19 bases sitting between them. This chain's CDR3 is CASSSDRAFSEKLFF. DNA of the CDR3: TGTGCCAGCAGTTCCGACAGAGCCTTTAGCGAAAAACTGTTTTTT.

Only a few counts were recorded for this clone. The chain employs TRBV7-2 and TRBJ2-2; TRBD1 aligns across 9 bases. Trimming cost V 5 bases and J 6 bases; bases outside gene matches: 10. Germline-derived CDR1 and CDR2 are SGHTA and FQGNSA. The CDR3 spans 16 residues. This CDR3 reads CASSPRTGVGAGELFF. The CDR3 DNA reads TGTGCCAGCAGCCCCCGGACAGGGGTTGGGGCCGGGGAGCTGTTTTTT.